This T cell receptor beta chain was identified in a study of blood T cell repertoires in COVID-19. Overall study context: Spain, Italy and the United States supplied samples that represented acute and convalescent COVID-19. T cells, B-cell-depleted T cells, or PBMCs supplied cDNA or gDNA.

Original processing notes: Using reference gene primer amplification, nucleated cell counts were estimated. Profiled with immunoSEQ multiplex PCR; TCRdb holds only in-frame clones, not every one. V and J calls and clone size are those listed in that table; D and trimming were worked out from the DNA. The table includes 150,000 or so clones, 80% to 90% detected once. CDR1 is SGHNT and CDR2 is YYREEE in the germline V gene (reference sequence). Germline trimming cut 1 base from V and 3 bases from J; bases unmatched to any gene: 6. This CDR3 spans 15 amino acids. The V gene is TRBV5-4, the J gene TRBJ2-5, with TRBD2 identical over 7 bases. Sequencing was carried out using peripheral blood. The receptor's source is an elderly man with acute or convalescent COVID-19. The CDR3 DNA follows: TGTGCCAGCAGCTTGATTAGCGGGTCTGAAGAGACCCAGTACTTC. It yields the protein CASSLISGSEETQYF.